A selection of T cell receptor beta chains follows, all from one sample in a study of tumor and adjacent non-tumor tissue in lung cancer. TCRdb re-analysed the multiplex PCR reads in MiXCR, keeping a single row per CDR3 protein. The sample carries around 74,000 distinct CDR3 sequences, about two thirds recorded once. The specimen was distant non-tumor lung tissue. Every receptor here comes from a woman aged 50 to 60 with non-small cell lung cancer. Each CDR3 is given with its conserved first and last residue. D genes are given only for firm matches. Size tells how often a clone was seen (once, few, many) or the class of an expanded clone, and some rows leave it out.

>TRBD2|TRBJ2-3|-|TRBV20-1
TGCAGTGCTAGCAATGCGCGGGAGCGGGAGAGCACAGATACGCAGTATTTT
CSASNARERESTDTQYF
>-|TRBJ1-5|many|TRBV19
TGTGCCAGTAGTATAACTGACGTACGTTTTGAGCCCCAGCATTTT
CASSITDVRFEPQHF
>TRBD2|TRBJ2-3|-|TRBV28
TGTGCCAGTAACCTGATCCTAGTGGGAGGGACAGATACGCAGTATTTT
CASNLILVGGTDTQYF
>TRBD1|TRBJ2-1|-|TRBV19
TGTGGCAGTAGTATAGGACAGGGACGGACTATCGAGCAGTTCTTC
CGSSIGQGRTIEQFF
>-|TRBJ1-2|-|TRBV6-1
TGTACCAGCAGTGTAACAGCAAAGAACTATGGCTACACCTTC
CTSSVTAKNYGYTF
>-|TRBJ2-3|-|TRBV11-1
TGTGCCAGCAACATAGCTACAGGGCCTGATACACAGTATTTT
CASNIATGPDTQYF
>-|TRBJ2-5|-|TRBV20-1
TGCAGTGCTGGGGCACCAGGGGATTCTAAAGAGACCCAGTACTTC
CSAGAPGDSKETQYF
>-|TRBJ2-7|medium-sized|TRBV11-2
TGTGCCAGCAGCTTAAACAGGGATGGTATCGAGCAGTACTTC
CASSLNRDGIEQYF
>TRBD1|TRBJ1-2|-|TRBV20-1
TGTAGTGCTAGACTGACAGGGGACTTGGTTGCCTATGGCTACACCTTC
CSARLTGDLVAYGYTF
>-|TRBJ2-5|many|TRBV11-3
TGTGCCAGCAGCTTAGATCGAAGTCAAGAGACCCAGTACTTC
CASSLDRSQETQYF
>-|TRBJ2-3|few|TRBV12-3/TRBV12-4
TGTGCCAGCAGTTTTAGTGGCTCAACAGATACGCAGTATTTT
CASSFSGSTDTQYF
>-|TRBJ2-7|many|TRBV20-1
TGCAGTGCTAGAGATCTGGGTGGCCCCTACGAGCAGTACTTC
CSARDLGGPYEQYF
>-|TRBJ2-7|-|TRBV11-2
TGTGCCACCAGCTTAGCGAGTAGCGGCCGGGGTTACGAGCAGTACTTC
CATSLASSGRGYEQYF
>TRBD1|TRBJ2-7|-|TRBV4-1
TGCGCCAACAGCCATGATTTGTACAGGGGCTTGAGCGAGCAGTACTTC
CANSHDLYRGLSEQYF
>-|TRBJ2-1|-|TRBV6-2/TRBV6-3
TGTGCCAGCAGTCCCTTCTACAGTTCATTTTGGAATGAGCAGTTCTTC
CASSPFYSSFWNEQFF
>-|TRBJ2-1|-|TRBV20-1
TGCAGTGCCGCGCTTACATACAACGAGCAGTTCTTT
CSAALTYNEQFF
>-|TRBJ1-3|few|TRBV12-3/TRBV12-4
TGTGCCAGCAGTTTTACTGGAAACACCATATATTTT
CASSFTGNTIYF
>TRBD1|TRBJ2-4|-|TRBV6-1
TGTGCCAGCAGTGAAGCGTCTGGACAGGTAAACATTCAGTATTTC
CASSEASGQVNIQYF
>-|TRBJ2-7|many|TRBV10-3
TGTGCCATCAGTGAGTCGACAGCGGTCGGAGGTAGATTCGGCTACGAGCAGTACTTC
CAISESTAVGGRFGYEQYF
>-|TRBJ2-7|-|TRBV20-1
TGCAGTACTCCCGAACGGACAGTGAGCTCCTACGAGCAGTACTTC
CSTPERTVSSYEQYF
>-|TRBJ2-2|-|TRBV6-5
TGTGCCAGCAGTTACTCGACTAACCAGCCCAGGGAGCTGTTTTTT
CASSYSTNQPRELFF
>-|TRBJ2-5|-|TRBV5-5
TGTACCAGCAACCCCGCCGGGGGTCAAGAGACCCAGTACTTC
CTSNPAGGQETQYF
>-|TRBJ1-1|-|TRBV9
TGTGCCAGCAGCGTGACGGGAAACACTGAAGCTTTCTTT
CASSVTGNTEAFF
>TRBD1|TRBJ1-2|few|TRBV5-4
TGTGCCAGCAGCTTAGGTGGACAGGGGGACTATGGCTACACCTTC
CASSLGGQGDYGYTF
>-|TRBJ2-1|many|TRBV24-1
TGTGCCACCAGTGATTATGGCGGCTCCTACAATGAGCAGTTCTTC
CATSDYGGSYNEQFF
>TRBD2|TRBJ2-1|many|TRBV20-1
TGCAGTGCTAGAGATCCTCTAGCGGGGTACAATGAGCAGTTCTTC
CSARDPLAGYNEQFF
>-|TRBJ1-1|-|TRBV11-1
TGTGCAAGCAGCTTGAAAGATTTGAACACTGAAGCTTTCTTT
CASSLKDLNTEAFF
>-|TRBJ2-7|-|TRBV29-1
TGCAGCGTTGTCGGTCAGAACGCCTACGAGCAATACTTC
CSVVGQNAYEQYF
>-|TRBJ2-3|many|TRBV12-3/TRBV12-4
TGTGCCAGCAGTCGTGGGGGGGATACGCAGTATTTT
CASSRGGDTQYF
>-|TRBJ2-7|many|TRBV20-1
TGCAGTGCTAGAGATCCAGGGGTTACCTACGAGCAGTACTTC
CSARDPGVTYEQYF
>-|TRBJ1-1|-|TRBV4-1
TGCGCCAGCAACCAAGATCGTTATAGGGCGAACACTGAAGCTGTCTTT
CASNQDRYRANTEAVF
>-|TRBJ2-7|-|TRBV20-1
TGCAGTGCTAGTGCGGATATGACCTACGAGCAGTACTTC
CSASADMTYEQYF
>TRBD1|TRBJ2-1|-|TRBV6-1
TGTGCCAGCAGTGAAATCGGGACAGGGGATAATGAGCAGATCTTC
CASSEIGTGDNEQIF
>-|TRBJ2-5|-|TRBV20-1
TGCAGTGCTCAGTACCAAGTGATTGAAGAGACCCAGTACTTC
CSAQYQVIEETQYF
>-|TRBJ2-1|-|TRBV5-5
TGTGCCAGCAGCTTGTACAGTCTTGACAATGAGCAGTTCTTC
CASSLYSLDNEQFF
>-|TRBJ2-2|many|TRBV4-3
TGCGCCAGCAGCCAAGATTTGGGGATCCACGGCGGGGAGCTGTTTTTT
CASSQDLGIHGGELFF
>TRBD2|TRBJ2-3|-|TRBV6-5
TGTACCAGCAGTTATAGGGGGCCGGGACTAGCGGGAAGACTAGATACGCAGTATTTT
CTSSYRGPGLAGRLDTQYF
>-|TRBJ2-1|-|TRBV11-2
TGTGCCAGTAGCTTAGAGCTAGCGCGAGGGCCAGATGAGCAGTTCTTC
CASSLELARGPDEQFF
>TRBD1|TRBJ2-7|-|TRBV6-2/TRBV6-3
TGTGCCAGCTGTTACTCGACAGGGAACCACGAGCAGTACTTC
CASCYSTGNHEQYF
>TRBD1|TRBJ1-4|-|TRBV7-8
TGTGCCAGCAGCTTAGCTTTGGGACAGGGTAATGAAAAACTGTTTTTT
CASSLALGQGNEKLFF
>-|TRBJ1-5|-|TRBV28
TGTGCCAGCAGTCCCTCTTCCGGGAGAAGCAATCAGCCCCAGCATTTT
CASSPSSGRSNQPQHF
>TRBD2|TRBJ2-1|-|TRBV20-1
TGCAGTGTTACCTCGGGGGGGACTAGCGGGAACCAGTTCTTC
CSVTSGGTSGNQFF
>TRBD1|TRBJ2-3|-|TRBV7-2
TGTGCCAGCAGCGTAAACAGGGGCGGCACAGATACACAGTATTTT
CASSVNRGGTDTQYF
>-|TRBJ2-1|many|TRBV12-3/TRBV12-4
TGTGCCAGCAGTTTTTCTTTGCGGCAGTTCTTC
CASSFSLRQFF
>-|TRBJ1-5|few|TRBV5-6
TGTGCCAGCAGCTTGAGGACTTTTCGCAATCAGCCCCAGCATTTT
CASSLRTFRNQPQHF
>TRBD1|TRBJ2-3|-|TRBV13
TGTGCCAGCAGCGGGACAGGGGGCACAGATACGCAGTATTTT
CASSGTGGTDTQYF
>-|TRBJ2-2|-|TRBV11-2
TGTACCAGCACGAAAAACTGGGACACTGGGGAGCTGTTTTTT
CTSTKNWDTGELFF
>TRBD1|TRBJ2-1|many|TRBV20-1
TGCAGTGCTAACTCCGGGACAGGGGGATTCAATGAGCAGTTCTTC
CSANSGTGGFNEQFF
>TRBD2|TRBJ2-3|-|TRBV11-2
TGTGCCAACAGCTTAGATGGTAGCGGGGGGAGCACAGATACGCACTATTTT
CANSLDGSGGSTDTHYF
>TRBD1|TRBJ2-5|once|TRBV5-5
TGTGCCAGCAGCTTGGCCCCCACAGGGGGAAGGGAGACCCAGTACTTC
CASSLAPTGGRETQYF
>TRBD2|TRBJ2-1|many|TRBV4-2
TGTGCCAGCAGCCAAGAGCCAGGCGGGAGTAACAACAATGAGCAGTTCTTC
CASSQEPGGSNNNEQFF
>-|TRBJ2-1|-|TRBV29-1
TGCAGTCTTCCGGATGACAATAAGCAGTTCTTC
CSLPDDNKQFF
>TRBD1|TRBJ1-1|few|TRBV12-5
TGTGCTAGTGGCAAGGGGGAGGGGGCGAACACTGAAGCTTTCTTT
CASGKGEGANTEAFF
>TRBD1|TRBJ2-7|many|TRBV11-2
TGTGCCAGCAGCCCTCGACAGGGTTCACCCTACGAGCAGTACTTC
CASSPRQGSPYEQYF
>-|TRBJ1-5|-|TRBV24-1
TGTGCCACCAGTGATTTTAGCCAGAATCAGCCCCAGCATTTT
CATSDFSQNQPQHF